The T cell receptor beta chain described here comes from a study of blood T cell repertoires in COVID-19. TCRdb's copy holds only in-frame clones and misses some; the assay was immunoSEQ multiplex PCR. The table shows a few hundred thousand clones, with around 85% occurring only once. Trimming at V came to 3 bases and at J to 8 bases, leaving 15 bases not matched to a gene. CDR1 is DFQATT, CDR2 SNEGSKA, per germline (reference sequence). This CDR3 contains 16 residues. The sample was peripheral blood. The sequence came from a woman aged 50 to 60 with acute or convalescent COVID-19. The chain combines TRBV20-1 with TRBJ2-1, with TRBD1 matching over 8 bases. CDR3: CSASPLETGAKDEQFF. The DNA for the CDR3 is TGCAGTGCTAGTCCCTTGGAGACAGGGGCTAAAGATGAGCAGTTCTTC.